This T cell receptor (beta chain) was captured in a study of cytomegalovirus exposure and HLA in healthy donors. The study, taken as a whole, reports: The analysis excluded some indistinguishable V segments, including TRBV6-2 and TRBV6-3. Some public TCRs appeared in many individuals, while most sequences were rare. A later analysis reportedly found fewer N-insertions in an Asian-associated ancestry cluster than the approximately 660-donor mean. Accurate prediction of HLA-A and HLA-B alleles (for most subjects) was reportedly achieved from TCR beta sequences.

Use of 60 Vbeta and 13 Jbeta primers characterized the PCR. Clones were read by immunoSEQ multiplex PCR, and TCRdb kept only the in-frame ones, dropping some. The sample records about 170,000 clones, around 86% being singletons. As for this clone: Its antigen is unidentified.

V shed 6 bases, J shed 3 bases, and the junction held 4 bases outside the gene matches. The germline V gene encodes CDR1 MGHDK and CDR2 SYGVNS. This CDR3 has 15 amino acids. This clonotype originated in a male donor in good health and CMV-seronegative. Sequencing was performed on PBMCs. The rearrangement uses TRBV25-1 and TRBJ2-3; TRBD2 matches at 12 bases. CDR3 in amino acids: CASRRLAGETDTQYF. Written as DNA, the CDR3 is TGTGCCAGCAGGAGACTAGCGGGGGAGACAGATACGCAGTATTTT.